A selection of T cell receptor beta chains follows, all from one sample in a study of tumor T cells in aggressive B-cell lymphoma. Using immunoSEQ multiplex PCR, the repertoire was profiled, and TCRdb retains in-frame clones only, with some absent. The data hold about 2,900 clones, with around 87% observed a single time. The source material was tumor tissue. These TCRs come from an adult with diffuse large B cell lymphoma. CDR3s leave out the opening cysteine and the closing phenylalanine or tryptophan. A D gene is named only where the DNA matches it firmly. Rows give clone size only sometimes, using once, few, many, or a class for an expanded clone.

d_gene	abundance	j_gene	v_gene	CDR3aa
-	-	TRBJ2-5	TRBV5-1	ASSPEARGTQY
-	-	TRBJ1-1	TRBV2	ANGGDTEAF
TRBD1	few	TRBJ2-3	TRBV15	ATSSIGTGDTDTQY
-	-	TRBJ2-2	TRBV27	ASSSAGGGTGELF
-	-	TRBJ1-2	TRBV9	ASSVVTGGAVGYT
TRBD1	-	TRBJ1-6	TRBV28	ASSFVGQGLNSPLH
TRBD1	-	TRBJ1-5	TRBV7-2	ASSLEQGQNQPQH
-	once	TRBJ1-1	TRBV19	ASSIRGGSMVTEAF
TRBD1	-	TRBJ2-2	TRBV4-2	ASSQPPGQGTGELF
-	-	TRBJ1-2	TRBV27	ASNPRVGGYGYT
TRBD1	-	TRBJ2-7	TRBV6-6	ASSSRDRGTYEQY
-	-	TRBJ1-5	TRBV29-1	SAGQPNQPQH